The source of this T cell receptor (beta chain) is a study of T cell changes during pregnancy in multiple sclerosis (dated by TCRdb to between 2017 and 2020). Some background on the complete study: The study examined how the T cell repertoire changed over the course of pregnancy in women with multiple sclerosis.

As to this clone: The antigen this receptor binds is unknown. Base quality data are lacking; no much larger clone is found one base away.

The library was generated by the immunoSEQ multiplex PCR assay. As stored in TCRdb, this immuneACCESS dataset retains in-frame rearrangements with V and J assigned. A fraction of the clones does not appear; measured against another copy, unresolved V genes explain less than half of the discrepancy, and the remainder lacks a known reason. In this sample the table shows tens of thousands of clones, almost 95% of which occur a single time. The biggest ten clones account for about 0.42% of the sample. This material consisted of CD4+ T cells from peripheral blood mononuclear cells, taken in the third trimester of pregnancy. The clonotype originates from a female donor in good health, enrolled as a control in a pregnancy study.

CDR3 sequence: CASSLTGSGNTIYF. The sequence in DNA is TGTGCCAGCAGCTTAACGGGTTCCGGAAACACCATATATTTT. The sequence is built from TRBV13 and TRBJ1-3, with the D gene uncertain. From a lookup of the germline V gene (reference sequence), CDR1 and CDR2 are PRHDT and FYEKMQ. V and J lose 2 bases and 4 bases, and a span of 9 bases separates them. Including cysteine and phenylalanine, the CDR3 has 14 amino acids. Only the CDR3 DNA is retained, 42 bases long and in frame from the first base.